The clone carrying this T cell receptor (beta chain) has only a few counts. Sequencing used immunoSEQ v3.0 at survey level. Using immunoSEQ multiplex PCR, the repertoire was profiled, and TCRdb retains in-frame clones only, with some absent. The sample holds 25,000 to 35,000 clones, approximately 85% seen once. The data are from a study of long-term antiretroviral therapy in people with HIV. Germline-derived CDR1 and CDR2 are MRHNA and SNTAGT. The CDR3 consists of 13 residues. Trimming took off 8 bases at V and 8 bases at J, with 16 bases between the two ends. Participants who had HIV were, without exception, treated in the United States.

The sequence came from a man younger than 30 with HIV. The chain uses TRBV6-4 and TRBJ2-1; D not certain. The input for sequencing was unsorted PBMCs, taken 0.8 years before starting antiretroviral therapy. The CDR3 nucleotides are TGTGCCAGCGCCCCTCGCCTGTTCGATGAGCAGTTCTTC. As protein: CASAPRLFDEQFF.